Listed here are 30 T cell receptor beta chains from one sample, sequenced in a study of shared clonotypes between healthy human individuals. The data were produced by immunoSEQ multiplex PCR, yet TCRdb's version contains in-frame clones alone and is incomplete. Among about 2.3 million clones, 85% to 95% were seen once, and the ten largest hold approximately 0.4%. Sequencing was carried out using naive CD4+ T cells from PBMCs. Subset indicated: CD45RA+ positively selected. These receptors were obtained from a man aged 18-30 years in good health. Some clones in this sample may be carry-over from other donors' samples.

The chain couples TRBV18 to TRBJ1-3; D is unresolved. Trimming pared 2 bases from V and 7 bases from J, leaving 9 bases between. CDR1 is KGHSH, CDR2 LQKENI, per germline. This CDR3 comprises 13 residues. The CDR3 here is CASSPGPMNTIYF. CDR3 DNA: TGTGCCAGCTCACCAGGGCCGATGAACACCATATATTTT.

The V and J genes are TRBV4-2 and TRBJ2-4; 10 bases map to TRBD2. CDR3 length equals 19 residues. The germline V gene encodes CDR1 LGHNA and CDR2 YNFKEQ. V was clipped by 1 base and J by 6 bases; unmatched bases: 15. In DNA form, the CDR3 reads TGTGCCAGCAGCCAAGGGGTGGGAGCGGGAGGGCCTGGGGCAAACATTCAGTACTTC. Amino acid sequence: CASSQGVGAGGPGANIQYF.

Note on this clone: Within the sample, other DNA sequences also encode this same CDR3. The chain carries TRBV19 and TRBJ1-1, with D maybe TRBD1 (5 bases). Germline V gives CDR1 LNHDA, CDR2 SQIVND (reference sequence). Trimming cost V 2 bases and J 0 bases, with 7 bases left between them. This CDR3 comprises 14 residues. The CDR3: CASSIRGLNTEAFF. CDR3 coding DNA: TGTGCCAGTAGTATACGGGGCCTGAACACTGAAGCTTTCTTT.

The chain combines TRBV9 with TRBJ2-5; D might be TRBD2 (6 bases). This CDR3 region has 15 residues. The ends were cut back, 0 bases at V and 4 bases at J, with 13 bases in the middle. Per germline, CDR1 SGDLS and CDR2 YYNGEE. For the CDR3, the DNA is TGTGCCAGCAGCGTAGGACAACTAGCTGGAGAGACCCAGTACTTC. It yields the protein CASSVGQLAGETQYF.

The chain carries TRBV13 and TRBJ2-3; 15 bases fit TRBD2. The ends lost 5 bases at V and 5 bases at J; junction bases unmatched: 5. Germline-derived CDR1 and CDR2 are PRHDT and FYEKMQ (reference sequence). The CDR3 is 16 residues long. CDR3 DNA sequence: TGTGCCAGCAGCACGCCGGGACTAGCGGGAGGAGATACGCAGTATTTT. Protein product: CASSTPGLAGGDTQYF. Full variable domain (outside the CDR3, taken from reference TRBV13 and TRBJ2-3): AAGVIQSPRHLIKEKRETATLKCYPIPRHDTVYWYQQGPGQDPQFLISFYEKMQSDKGSIPDRFSAQQFSDYHSELNMSSLELGDSALYFCASSTPGLAGGDTQYFGPGTRLTVL.

The V call is TRBV9, the J call TRBJ2-5, with D hard to call. The V gene's germline CDR1 is SGDLS and CDR2 YYNGEE. Deletions cut 0 bases from V and 0 bases from J, with 12 bases between. The CDR3 length is 16 residues. The CDR3 is CASSVGPRRYQETQYF. The CDR3 DNA is TGTGCCAGCAGCGTAGGTCCCAGGAGATACCAAGAGACCCAGTACTTC.

The rearrangement uses TRBV5-1 and TRBJ1-1; TRBD1 aligns across 7 bases. The CDR3 loop spans 14 amino acids. Germline V lookup: CDR1 SGHRS, CDR2 YFSETQ. After removal of 2 bases from V and 4 bases from J, the junction contained 5 bases not matched to a gene. CDR3: CASSLDRATTEAFF. The CDR3 nucleotides are TGCGCCAGCAGCTTAGACAGGGCGACCACTGAAGCTTTCTTT.

The V gene is TRBV29-1, the J gene TRBJ2-3; maybe TRBD2 (6 bases). Germline assignment: CDR1 SQVTM and CDR2 ANQGSEA. The CDR3 loop spans 13 amino acids. The V end lost 1 base, the J end lost 8 bases, and 13 bases lay between the germline ends. As DNA, the CDR3 is TGCAGCGTTGAAGGCCAGGGACTTATTACGCAGTATTTT. Translated: CSVEGQGLITQYF.

The chain links TRBV6-1 to TRBJ2-7; 8 bases line up with TRBD1. There are 16 residues in the CDR3. V shed 7 bases, J shed 0 bases, and the junction held 11 bases outside the gene matches. The germline gives CDR1 MNHNS, CDR2 SASEGT. CDR3 region: CASTEEPGTGSYEQYF. The CDR3 DNA reads TGTGCCAGCACTGAGGAACCCGGGACAGGCTCCTACGAGCAGTACTTC.

Many counts were recorded for this clone. V is TRBV29-1 and J is TRBJ1-1, with D possibly being TRBD1 (5 bases). The V and J ends lost 7 bases and 1 base respectively, with 13 bases between them. Germline CDR1 SQVTM, CDR2 ANQGSEA. The CDR3 length is 13 residues. CDR3 sequence: CSAGGAKNTEAFF. CDR3 nucleotides: TGCAGCGCCGGCGGGGCGAAGAACACTGAAGCTTTCTTT.

This chain links TRBV6-1 with TRBJ2-1; tentatively, D is TRBD2 (6 bases). Germline V gene lookup returns CDR1 MNHNS and CDR2 SASEGT. The CDR3 is 15 amino acids. Trimming took off 2 bases at V and 4 bases at J, with 12 bases between the two ends. The CDR3 sequence: CASSERAGSYNEQFF. CDR3 sequence (DNA): TGTGCCAGCAGTGAAAGGGCGGGATCGTACAATGAGCAGTTCTTC.

CDR3 loop: CASSVDLRAQSSGNTIYF. CDR3 DNA: TGTGCCAGCAGCGTAGATCTGCGGGCGCAATCCTCTGGAAACACCATATATTTT. The rearrangement joins TRBV9 to TRBJ1-3, with no clear D. CDR3 length: 18 residues. Germline CDR1 and CDR2: SGDLS and YYNGEE. The V end was cut by 0 bases, the J end by 0 bases, with 16 bases between.

V and J are TRBV4-3 and TRBJ2-5; 10 bases are a match to TRBD2. Germline CDR1 and CDR2: LGHNA and YSLEER. V gave up 5 bases and J gave up 4 bases; unmatched junction bases: 7. CDR3 length equals 15 residues. CDR3 loop: CASSFQREGGETQYF. In nucleotides, the CDR3 is TGCGCCAGCAGCTTTCAGCGGGAGGGAGGAGAGACCCAGTACTTC.

The V and J genes are TRBV5-1 and TRBJ1-4, with D possibly TRBD1 on 5 matching bases. The CDR3 has 16 amino acids. Between the trimmed V and J ends, which lost 3 bases and 11 bases, there was a span of 23 bases. In germline, CDR1 is SGHRS, CDR2 YFSETQ. CDR3 residues: CASSSGSDGRVRKLFF. The CDR3 DNA reads as TGCGCCAGCAGCTCTGGCTCCGATGGCAGGGTGCGGAAACTGTTTTTT.

The rearrangement joins TRBV27 to TRBJ1-5; D is unresolved. The CDR3 runs 16 residues. The V gene lost 1 base and the J gene lost 0 bases, with 10 bases spanning the gap. The germline V gene has CDR1 MNHEY and CDR2 SMNVEV (reference sequence). The CDR3 DNA sequence: TGTGCCAGCAGTTTATTCAGAGACTATAGCAATCAGCCCCAGCATTTT. Translated: CASSLFRDYSNQPQHF.

CDR3 protein: CASSVTSGGTGELFF. CDR3 coding DNA: TGTGCCAGCAGCGTAACTAGCGGGGGCACCGGGGAGCTGTTTTTT. The chain is built from TRBV9 and TRBJ2-2; 11 nucleotides line up with TRBD2. Looked up from germline, CDR1 is SGDLS and CDR2 is YYNGEE. The CDR3 loop spans 15 amino acids. J was trimmed by 4 bases and V by 1 base; bases with no gene match: 0.

This clone was seen a handful of times. The chain employs TRBV2 and TRBJ1-4, with D hard to call. Germline V lookup: CDR1 SNHLY, CDR2 FYNNEI. V was shortened by 7 bases and J by 6 bases, with 12 bases between the two germline ends. This CDR3 has 13 residues. The CDR3: CASTKQQYEKLFF. CDR3 in DNA: TGTGCCAGCACCAAACAGCAATATGAAAAACTGTTTTTT.

The genes are TRBV18 and TRBJ1-1; TRBD1 might be the D (6 bases). The V gene's germline CDR1 is KGHSH and CDR2 LQKENI. V was clipped by 5 bases and J by 1 base, with 17 bases between them. The CDR3 length is 16 residues. CDR3 DNA: TGTGCCAGCTCAAGGGGGGTAGGGACCTCGAACACTGAAGCTTTCTTT. Protein sequence: CASSRGVGTSNTEAFF.

With respect to this clone: Other DNA sequences of this sample code for an identical CDR3. The gene calls are TRBV2 and TRBJ2-7, with 8 bases identical to TRBD1. This CDR3 region has 14 residues. Germline CDR1 reads SNHLY; CDR2 reads FYNNEI. Trimming at V came to 4 bases and at J to 4 bases, leaving 6 bases not matched to a gene. CDR3 sequence (DNA): TGTGCCAGCAGTGTCGACAGGGGTAGGTACGAGCAGTACTTC. This gives the protein CASSVDRGRYEQYF.

The chain carries TRBV28 and TRBJ2-3; TRBD1 or TRBD2 may be the D gene (5 bases each). The ends were cut back, 1 base at V and 6 bases at J, with 14 bases in the middle. Looked up from germline, CDR1 is MDHEN and CDR2 is SYDVKM. The CDR3 has 15 amino acids. For the CDR3, the DNA is TGTGCCAGCAGTTTATCTAGCCGGGGCTGGGATACGCAGTATTTT. This codes for CASSLSSRGWDTQYF.

The chain has TRBV7-8 and TRBJ2-2; D is uncertain. This CDR3 is built from 17 residues. Per germline, CDR1 SGHVS and CDR2 FQNEAQ. V was trimmed by 4 bases and J by 6 bases, leaving 21 bases between them. The CDR3 sequence: CASSWSGRSPEAGELFF. Written as DNA, the CDR3 is TGTGCCAGCAGCTGGAGTGGCCGGTCCCCCGAAGCCGGGGAGCTGTTTTTT.

This sequence joins TRBV5-1 and TRBJ2-2; maybe TRBD2 (6 bases). CDR1 is SGHRS, CDR2 YFSETQ, per germline. The V gene lost 4 bases and the J gene lost 3 bases, with 16 bases spanning the gap. CDR3 length equals 16 residues. DNA for the CDR3: TGCGCCAGCAGCCCCGAGGGGAGGACACACACCGGGGAGCTGTTTTTT. Encoded protein: CASSPEGRTHTGELFF.

CDR3 sequence (DNA): TGTGCCAGCAGCCTCTTGCCGGGGGCGGATGAAAAACTGTTTTTT. Translation: CASSLLPGADEKLFF. This rearrangement joins TRBV5-8 to TRBJ1-4; D perhaps matches TRBD1 (6 bases). Germline assignment: CDR1 SGHTS and CDR2 YDEGEE. V lost 4 bases and J lost 6, with 16 bases in between. CDR3 length: 15 amino acids.

The chain is built from TRBV7-3 and TRBJ2-1; 12 bases agree with TRBD2. This CDR3 has 15 residues. Germline V CDR1 and CDR2: SGHTA, FQGTGA. J gave up 8 bases and V 5 bases, and 7 bases lay outside the gene matches. The CDR3 sequence: CASSPTSGRWDEQFF. The CDR3 DNA sequence: TGTGCCAGCAGCCCCACTAGCGGGAGGTGGGATGAGCAGTTCTTC.

The chain is built from TRBV19 and TRBJ1-1, with 8 nucleotides matching TRBD1. The V segment lost 2 bases and the J segment 7 bases; nucleotides outside the gene matches: 3. Germline CDR1 LNHDA, CDR2 SQIVND (reference sequence). This CDR3 comprises 13 residues. CDR3 nucleotides: TGTGCCAGTAGTATACGACAGGGGTTTGAAGCTTTCTTT. It specifies CASSIRQGFEAFF.

J is TRBJ2-3 and V is TRBV5-1; 9 bases line up with TRBD2. CDR3 length: 15 residues. With V trimmed by 2 bases and J by 2 bases, 3 bases remained unmatched. Germline V gives CDR1 SGHRS, CDR2 YFSETQ. The CDR3 is CASSFLAGHTDTQYF. The CDR3 DNA reads as TGCGCCAGCAGCTTCCTAGCGGGACACACAGATACGCAGTATTTT.

The chain employs TRBV5-8 and TRBJ1-5, with D possibly TRBD1 on 5 matching bases. This CDR3 has 16 residues. Germline CDR1 and CDR2: SGHTS and YDEGEE. V lost 0 bases, J lost 1 base, and 11 bases lay in between. CDR3 in amino acids: CASSLGVGVSNQPQHF. The CDR3 nucleotides are TGTGCCAGCAGCTTGGGGGTAGGGGTAAGCAATCAGCCCCAGCATTTT.

The chain combines TRBV7-9 with TRBJ2-2; D is unclear. V dropped 7 bases and J dropped 1 base, with 16 bases sitting between them. The CDR3 has 16 residues. Germline V CDR1 and CDR2: SEHNR, FQNEAQ (reference sequence). CDR3: CASISLGKENTGELFF. The CDR3 DNA follows: TGTGCCAGCATCTCCCTCGGAAAGGAGAACACCGGGGAGCTGTTTTTT.

The chain recombines TRBV6-1 with TRBJ1-5; D is unclear. This CDR3 has 13 residues. V shed 5 bases and J shed 3 bases, with 8 bases lying between them. CDR1 and CDR2 from the germline V gene are MNHNS and SASEGT. The CDR3 spells CASSQAYNQPQHF. DNA of the CDR3: TGTGCCAGCAGTCAGGCATACAATCAGCCCCAGCATTTT.

The chain couples TRBV21-1 to TRBJ2-1. TRBV21-1 is marked as a pseudogene. The CDR3 totals 13 residues. DNA of the CDR3: TGTGCCAGCAGCAAAGACGTTAACAATGAGCAGTTCTTC. Its protein is CASSKDVNNEQFF.